The T cell receptor beta chain under discussion was sequenced for a study of response to subunit inactivated influenza vaccine. TCRdb re-analysed the RT-PCR reads in MiXCR, keeping a single row per CDR3 protein. The sample shows a few hundred thousand distinct CDR3 sequences, 6.5% to 8% of them seen only once. This clonotype has more than one count but fewer than ten. Its antigen is currently unknown. Study-level points and caveats: Few additional T cells are recruited per seasonal influenza vaccination, authors suggested.

Material: PBMCs from blood, obtained roughly 24 months after vaccination. This clonotype was sampled from a man aged 45 to 70 who received an inactivated influenza vaccine.

The chain's CDR3 is CASSLVGGTRLETQYF. The CDR3 DNA follows: TGTGCCAGCAGCTTAGTTGGGGGGACCCGTCTGGAGACCCAGTACTTC. The chain links TRBV11-2 to TRBJ2-5; weak D call: TRBD2 (6 bases). The CDR3 is 16 amino acids. The V end was cut by 1 base, the J end by 5 bases, with 17 bases between. Germline V gene lookup returns CDR1 SGHAT and CDR2 FQNNGV.